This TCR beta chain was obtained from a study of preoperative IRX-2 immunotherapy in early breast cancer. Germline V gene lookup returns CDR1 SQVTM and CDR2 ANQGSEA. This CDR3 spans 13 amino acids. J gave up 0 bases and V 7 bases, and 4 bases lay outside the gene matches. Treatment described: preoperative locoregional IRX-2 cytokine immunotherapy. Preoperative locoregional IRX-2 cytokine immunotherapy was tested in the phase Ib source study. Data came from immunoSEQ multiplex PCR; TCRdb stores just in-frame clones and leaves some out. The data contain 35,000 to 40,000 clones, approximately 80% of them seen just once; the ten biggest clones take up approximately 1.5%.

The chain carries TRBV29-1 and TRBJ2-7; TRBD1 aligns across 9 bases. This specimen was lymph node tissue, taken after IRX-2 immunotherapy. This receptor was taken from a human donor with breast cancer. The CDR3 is CSAGTGNSYEQYF. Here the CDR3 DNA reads TGCAGCGCGGGGACAGGGAACTCCTACGAGCAGTACTTC.